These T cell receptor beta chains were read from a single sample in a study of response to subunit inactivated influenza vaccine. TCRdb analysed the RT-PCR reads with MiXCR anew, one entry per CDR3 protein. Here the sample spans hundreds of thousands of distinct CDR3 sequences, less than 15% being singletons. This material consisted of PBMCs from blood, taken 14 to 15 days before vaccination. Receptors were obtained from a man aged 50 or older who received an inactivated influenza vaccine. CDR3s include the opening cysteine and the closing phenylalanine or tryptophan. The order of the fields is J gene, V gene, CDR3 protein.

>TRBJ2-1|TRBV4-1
CASRTTSGSVRFRQFF
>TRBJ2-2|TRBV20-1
CSAIDRGYTGELFF
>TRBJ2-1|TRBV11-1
CASSHPGQGNEQFF
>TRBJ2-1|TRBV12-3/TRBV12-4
CASTRGPSEQFF
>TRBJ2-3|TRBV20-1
CSALPGGTDTQYF
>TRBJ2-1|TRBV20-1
CSATGQGASTSYNEQFF
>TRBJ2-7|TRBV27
CASSSGHRAVYEQYF
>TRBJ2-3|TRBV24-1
CATSDPGTDRTDTQYF
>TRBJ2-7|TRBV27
CASRRFSDFLSYEQYF
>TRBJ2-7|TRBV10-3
CAIRAGAYYEQYF
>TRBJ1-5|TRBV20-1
CSAGTSLSNQPQHF
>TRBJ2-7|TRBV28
CASSPGDRGHEQYF
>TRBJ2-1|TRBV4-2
CASSRSGGGTSGRVNEQFF
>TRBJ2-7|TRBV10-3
CATRTSGGASYEQYF
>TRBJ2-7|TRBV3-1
CASSPRRGEQYF
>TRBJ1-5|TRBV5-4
CASSEKQGPGQPQHF
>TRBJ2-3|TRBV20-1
CSASRAHLPKRGSTDTQYF
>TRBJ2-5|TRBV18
CASSPRLAGGPRETQYF
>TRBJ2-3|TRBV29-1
CSGQEGQGRYTQYF
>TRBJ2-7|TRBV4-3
CASSQTWGSEQYF
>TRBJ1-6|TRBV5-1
CASSWDTLTYNSPLHF
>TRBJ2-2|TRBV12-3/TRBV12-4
CASRGFGELFF
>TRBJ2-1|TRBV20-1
CSGLQGRNEQFF
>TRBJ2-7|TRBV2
CASSGVAGYYEQYF
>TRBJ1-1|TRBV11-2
CASSHRPQVNTEAFF
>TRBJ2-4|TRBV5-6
CASSRPELDIQYF
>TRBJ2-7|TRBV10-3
CAISFQGHEQYF
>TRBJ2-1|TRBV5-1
CASSLEGTGVGNEQFF
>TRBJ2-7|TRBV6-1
CASTNGTVSYEQYF
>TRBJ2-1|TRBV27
CASSLWASEYYNEQFF
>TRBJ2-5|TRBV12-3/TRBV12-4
CASSSLLRLAGGKETQYF
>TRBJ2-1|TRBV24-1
CATSETGLPYNEQFF
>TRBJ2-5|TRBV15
CATSVTDRAQETQYF
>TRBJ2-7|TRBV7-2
CASRLKQGSYEQYF
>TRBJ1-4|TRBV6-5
CASSFYADSEKLFF
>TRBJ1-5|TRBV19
CASTLWQLNQPQHF
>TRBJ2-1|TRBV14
CASSQGAKGQQFF
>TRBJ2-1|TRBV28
CASSSSGGPSGGRGNNNEQFF
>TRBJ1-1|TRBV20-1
CSATPGTGSNTEAFF
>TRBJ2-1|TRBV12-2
CASRLAHRDYYNEQFF
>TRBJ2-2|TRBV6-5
CASSYPQRRNTNTGELFF
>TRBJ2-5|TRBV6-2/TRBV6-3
CASSGQVGGETQYF
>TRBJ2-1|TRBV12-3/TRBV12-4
CASRKTQGMGQFF
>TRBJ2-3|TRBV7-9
CASSLVLPPDTQYF
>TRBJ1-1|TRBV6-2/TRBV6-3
CASREREGNTEAFF
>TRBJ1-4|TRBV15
CATSSPPDSNEKLFF
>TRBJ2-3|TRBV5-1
CASSQRQGSTDTQYF
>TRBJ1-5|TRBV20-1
CSARRATLNSNQPQHF
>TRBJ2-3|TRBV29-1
CSAPGGFTDTQYF
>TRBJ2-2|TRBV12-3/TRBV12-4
CASLQGNTGELFF
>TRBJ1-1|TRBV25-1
CASSSGQWGAFF
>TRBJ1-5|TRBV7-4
CASSLVRSGQGNQPQHF
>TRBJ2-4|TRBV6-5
CASSYGLAGNYIQYF
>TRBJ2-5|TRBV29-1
CSVGGRTQETQYF
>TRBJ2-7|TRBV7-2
CASRPPGTGGEKQYF